This is a list of T cell receptor beta chains from one sample in a study of technical replicates of blood from a few donors. TCRdb's copy holds only in-frame clones and misses some; the assay was immunoSEQ multiplex PCR. The table has about 79,000 clones, around 90% seen once. Sequenced input: T cells isolated from PBMCs. The source of these receptors is a human donor in good health. Some clones in this sample may be carry-over from other donors' samples. CDR3s include the opening cysteine and the closing phenylalanine or tryptophan. Each record gives: clone size, J gene, CDR3 length, V gene, CDR3 protein. Some rows mark clone size as missing; the rest say once, few, many or name a class of expanded clone.

>few|TRBJ1-1|13|TRBV10-3
CAISEQQNTEAFF
>.|TRBJ2-1|13|TRBV7-2
CASSDGRYNEQFF
>.|TRBJ2-5|14|TRBV19
CASSHELGRGTQYF
>.|TRBJ2-3|11|TRBV5-4
CASSSTDTQYF
>.|TRBJ2-1|15|TRBV13
CASSFSGRAGNEQFF
>.|TRBJ1-5|14|TRBV10-3
CAISVSNSNQPQHF
>.|TRBJ1-4|14|TRBV6-5
CASSYETVAEKLFF
>.|TRBJ2-7|13|TRBV27
CASSFNTGGTQYF
>few|TRBJ1-1|13|TRBV28
CASSEAGNTEAFF
>.|TRBJ2-4|13|TRBV5-6
CASSLGGAGQGDF
>.|TRBJ1-1|14|TRBV4-1
CASSQGQMNTEAFF
>.|TRBJ2-1|16|TRBV6-6
CASRLASGRAENEQFF
>.|TRBJ2-7|15|TRBV12-1
CASSFEYGRGYEQYF
>.|TRBJ2-3|14|TRBV10-2
CASSEGQVTDTQYF
>.|TRBJ2-7|14|TRBV19
CASRSGTESLEQYF
>few|TRBJ1-1|15|TRBV11-2
CASSLSNRENTEAFF
>.|TRBJ2-1|11|TRBV9
CASNSGNEQFF
>once|TRBJ2-1|12|TRBV4-1
CASSQVGVEQFF
>.|TRBJ2-6|16|TRBV5-1
CASSRRGDSGANVLTF
>.|TRBJ1-3|16|TRBV30
CAWGQVLTFSGNTIYF
>.|TRBJ2-7|13|TRBV27
CASSPGRDYEQYF
>.|TRBJ2-7|11|TRBV4-3
CASSHNYQQYF
>once|TRBJ2-7|13|TRBV10-3
CAISVAGEGEQYF
>.|TRBJ2-7|12|TRBV6-6
CAGGLSSYEQYF
>.|TRBJ2-7|16|TRBV7-2
CASSSLTSGRTYEQYF
>.|TRBJ1-4|11|TRBV30
CASGHNEKLFF
>.|TRBJ2-7|15|TRBV5-1
CASSLDRVISYEQYF
>.|TRBJ2-7|15|TRBV28
CASSFLERASYEQYF
>.|TRBJ2-7|14|TRBV11-2
CASSSPGLVREQYF